The 32 T cell receptor beta chains given below trace back to one sample, sequenced in a study of early T cells in non-severe SARS-CoV-2 infection. Each CDR3 protein is one row after TCRdb ran MiXCR on the 5' RACE reads. Of about 48,000 distinct CDR3 sequences in the sample, over 5% were seen once. The source material was whole blood, sampled at baseline. Receptor source: an adult who was a healthcare worker with PCR-confirmed SARS-CoV-2 infection or an uninfected control (not recorded which).

Many counts were recorded for this clonotype. The chain has TRBV12-3 or TRBV12-4 and TRBJ1-2; D gene unclear. Trimming removed 6 bases at V and 7 bases at J, with 9 bases between. This CDR3 region has 11 residues. For the CDR3, the DNA is TGTGCCAGCAGCACGGGTCCTGGCTACACCTTC. Translation gives CASSTGPGYTF.

This clonotype was recorded at least ten times. The chain combines TRBV11-2 with TRBJ2-5; D gene unclear. The CDR3 has 13 residues. V shed 0 bases and J shed 2 bases, with 4 bases lying between them. In germline, CDR1 is SGHAT, CDR2 FQNNGV. CDR3 residues: CASSLERQETQYF. The CDR3 DNA follows: TGTGCCAGCAGCTTAGAGAGGCAAGAGACCCAGTACTTC.

This chain links TRBV20-1 with TRBJ1-1; D unresolved. Germline CDR1 is DFQATT and CDR2 is SNEGSKA (reference sequence). The ends were cut back, 4 bases at V and 4 bases at J, with 10 bases in the middle. The CDR3 sequence is 12 residues long. The CDR3 DNA follows: TGCAGTGCTACGAAGGAGGGCACTGAAGCTTTCTTT. Protein product: CSATKEGTEAFF.

This clonotype was picked up many times. CDR3 DNA sequence: TGTGCCAGCAGCTTGGGGCAGCAGGGTGAGCAGTTCTTC. Its translation is CASSLGQQGEQFF. The rearrangement joins TRBV5-4 to TRBJ2-1; weak D call: TRBD1 (5 bases). The CDR3 is made up of 13 amino acids. Trimming pared 0 bases from V and 9 bases from J, leaving 10 bases between. Germline lookup yields CDR1 SGHNT and CDR2 YYREEE (reference sequence).

In its sample, this clonotype was seen many times. The chain carries TRBV19 and TRBJ2-6, with TRBD1 matching 9 bases. The CDR3 contains 17 residues. Germline V CDR1 and CDR2: LNHDA, SQIVND (reference sequence). V shed 1 base and J 3 bases; nucleotides not matched to a gene: 4. DNA of the CDR3: TGTGCCAGTAGTATAGCCCGGACAGGGGTTGGGGCCAACGTCCTGACTTTC. Translated: CASSIARTGVGANVLTF.

There are many counts of this clonotype. V usage is TRBV28 and J usage is TRBJ2-7, with D possibly TRBD1 on 6 matching bases. Germline V gives CDR1 MDHEN, CDR2 SYDVKM. The CDR3 totals 13 residues. Trimming cost V 5 bases and J 4 bases, with 12 bases left between them. For the CDR3, the DNA is TGTGCCAGCAGTCCTAACCAGGGGTACGAGCAGTACTTC. Its protein product is CASSPNQGYEQYF.

This clonotype was observed a handful of times. V usage is TRBV20-1 and J usage is TRBJ1-2; tentative D call: TRBD1 (5 bases). This CDR3 comprises 12 residues. Germline V gene data show CDR1 as DFQATT and CDR2 as SNEGSKA (reference sequence). With 3 bases removed from V and 2 bases from J, the gap between germline ends came to 7 bases. CDR3 sequence reads: CSASQGNYGYTF. The CDR3 DNA follows: TGCAGTGCTAGTCAGGGCAACTATGGCTACACCTTC.

The chain has TRBV29-1 and TRBJ1-3; TRBD1 matches at 10 bases. Per the germline V gene, CDR1 is SQVTM and CDR2 is ANQGSEA. The CDR3 has 14 amino acids. With 6 bases clipped from V and 3 bases from J, the junction kept 5 bases outside the gene matches. CDR3 sequence (DNA): TGCAGCGTCTCCGGGACAGGGGTTGGAAACACCATATATTTT. It specifies CSVSGTGVGNTIYF. Full variable domain (outside the CDR3, taken from reference TRBV29-1 and TRBJ1-3): SAVISQKPSRDICQRGTSLTIQCQVDSQVTMMFWYRQQPGQSLTLIATANQGSEATYESGFVIDKFPISRPNLTFSTLTVSNMSPEDSSIYLCSVSGTGVGNTIYFGEGSWLTVV.

There are many counts of this clonotype. The V call is TRBV7-2, the J call TRBJ1-5, with D unclear. This CDR3 spans 13 amino acids. Trimming pared 3 bases from V and 5 bases from J, leaving 8 bases between. Germline assignment: CDR1 SGHTA and CDR2 FQGNSA. CDR3 region: CASSFRSDQPQHF. The CDR3 bases are TGTGCCAGCAGCTTTAGATCGGATCAGCCCCAGCATTTT.

The V gene is TRBV11-2, the J gene TRBJ2-3; D is undetermined. Germline assignment: CDR1 SGHAT and CDR2 FQNNGV. V was pared by 6 bases and J by 10 bases, with 17 bases between. The CDR3 is 13 amino acids. The DNA of the CDR3 is TGTGCCAGCAGATTCCGTGGCGACCCGGCGCAGTATTTT. Protein sequence: CASRFRGDPAQYF. Full variable domain (rest looked up from reference TRBV11-2 and TRBJ2-3): EAGVAQSPRYKIIEKRQSVAFWCNPISGHATLYWYQQILGQGPKLLIQFQNNGVVDDSQLPKDRFSAERLKGVDSTLKIQPAKLEDSAVYLCASRFRGDPAQYFGPGTRLTVL.

This clonotype appeared a few times. The V call is TRBV7-2, the J call TRBJ2-2; 9 nucleotides agree with TRBD2. V was pared by 6 bases and J by 1 base, with 6 bases of the junction left unmatched. The V gene's germline CDR1 is SGHTA and CDR2 FQGNSA. The CDR3 totals 16 residues. The CDR3 loop is CASSYLAGLNTGELFF. The DNA of the CDR3 is TGTGCCAGCAGTTATCTAGCGGGGCTGAACACCGGGGAGCTGTTTTTT.

This clonotype was picked up a small number of times. The genes are TRBV12-3 or TRBV12-4 and TRBJ1-2; 8 bases map to TRBD1. Trimming cost V 5 bases and J 6 bases; bases outside gene matches: 2. The CDR3 is 12 amino acids. This CDR3 is CASSRTGNGYTF. The CDR3, as DNA: TGTGCCAGCAGTCGGACAGGGAATGGCTACACCTTC.

The sample holds many counts of this clonotype. The chain combines TRBV6-5 with TRBJ2-5, with D hard to call. Germline CDR1 reads MNHEY; CDR2 reads SVGAGI. V lost 5 bases and J lost 5, with 15 bases in between. CDR3 size: 14 residues. In nucleotides, the CDR3 is TGTGCCAGCAGTACCCGGGTCCTAACGGAGACCCAGTACTTC. The encoded protein is CASSTRVLTETQYF.

The sample holds a few counts of this clonotype. The CDR3 sequence: CASTGPGNGEKLFF. In DNA, the CDR3 is TGTGCCAGCACTGGGCCGGGTAACGGTGAAAAACTGTTTTTT. This chain links TRBV28 with TRBJ1-4; D unresolved. Germline values: CDR1 MDHEN, CDR2 SYDVKM. This CDR3 has 14 residues. The ends were cut back, 7 bases at V and 7 bases at J, with 16 bases in the middle. The complete variable domain, with remaining parts taken from reference TRBV28 and TRBJ1-4, reads DVKVTQSSRYLVKRTGEKVFLECVQDMDHENMFWYRQDPGLGLRLIYFSYDVKMKEKGDIPEGYSVSREKKERFSLILESASTNQTSMYLCASTGPGNGEKLFFGSGTQLSVL.

This chain uses TRBV2 with TRBJ1-2; TRBD1 matches at 9 bases. Trimming took 4 bases from V and 8 from J; bases not matched to a gene: 11. This CDR3 spans 15 amino acids. The germline CDR1 and CDR2 sequences are SNHLY and FYNNEI. The CDR3 loop is CASSGSGTGSLGYTF. CDR3 bases: TGTGCCAGCAGTGGATCCGGGACAGGGAGTTTGGGCTACACCTTC.

This clonotype showed up many times. The chain couples TRBV7-9 to TRBJ2-5; D may be TRBD2 (6 bases). Trimming took 4 bases from V and 1 from J, leaving 16 bases between them. The CDR3 extends over 16 amino acids. Germline V gene lookup returns CDR1 SEHNR and CDR2 FQNEAQ (reference sequence). This CDR3 reads CASSSRDGAVQETQYF. CDR3 in DNA: TGTGCCAGCAGCTCGCGGGACGGCGCCGTCCAAGAGACCCAGTACTTC.

This clonotype was seen a handful of times. The chain employs TRBV5-1 and TRBJ2-3; perhaps TRBD2 as D (6 bases). The CDR3 runs to 14 residues. Germline CDR1 SGHRS, CDR2 YFSETQ. V was clipped by 0 bases and J by 6 bases, with 11 bases between them. The CDR3 DNA reads as TGCGCCAGCAGCTTGGCTGGGGGACTGGATACGCAGTATTTT. It specifies CASSLAGGLDTQYF. Drawing the rest from reference TRBV5-1 and TRBJ2-3, the complete variable domain is KAGVTQTPRYLIKTRGQQVTLSCSPISGHRSVSWYQQTPGQGLQFLFEYFSETQRNKGNFPGRFSGRQFSNSRSEMNVSTLELGDSALYLCASSLAGGLDTQYFGPGTRLTVL.

The gene calls are TRBV28 and TRBJ1-4; weak D call: TRBD1 (6 bases). The V and J ends lost 6 bases and 8 bases respectively, with 19 bases between them. Germline CDR1 is MDHEN and CDR2 is SYDVKM. The CDR3 runs to 15 residues. CDR3 in DNA: TGTGCCAGCAGCGCCCGGGGGCGGTCATTCGAAAAACTGTTTTTT. Residues: CASSARGRSFEKLFF.

On this clonotype itself: A read error is possible here, since a much larger clone lies one base away. The chain uses TRBV6-6 and TRBJ2-1, with D unclear. V was clipped by 0 bases and J by 8 bases, with 2 bases between them. This CDR3 is 11 amino acids long. Germline assignment: CDR1 MNHNY and CDR2 SVGAGI (reference sequence). In DNA, the CDR3 is TGTGCCAGCAGTTACTCGGATGAGCAGTTCTTC. Its protein product is CASSYSDEQFF.

This clonotype was counted a few times. This sequence joins TRBV20-1 and TRBJ2-7; 15 positions agree with TRBD2. J gave up 3 bases and V 3 bases, and 3 bases lay outside the gene matches. CDR1 is DFQATT, CDR2 SNEGSKA, per germline (reference sequence). CDR3 size: 15 residues. The CDR3 loop reads CSASGLAGGYYEQYF. CDR3 DNA sequence: TGCAGTGCTAGCGGACTAGCGGGAGGGTACTACGAGCAGTACTTC.

The rearrangement joins TRBV5-1 to TRBJ2-1; 7 nucleotides align to TRBD1. This CDR3 has 14 amino acids. CDR1 and CDR2 from the germline V gene are SGHRS and YFSETQ. Unmatched junction bases numbered 4, after V lost 3 bases and J lost 4 bases. CDR3 sequence: CASSYRDRYNEQFF. Written as DNA, the CDR3 is TGCGCCAGCAGCTACCGGGACAGATACAATGAGCAGTTCTTC. The entire variable domain, with the rest obtained from reference TRBV5-1 and TRBJ2-1, is as follows: KAGVTQTPRYLIKTRGQQVTLSCSPISGHRSVSWYQQTPGQGLQFLFEYFSETQRNKGNFPGRFSGRQFSNSRSEMNVSTLELGDSALYLCASSYRDRYNEQFFGPGTRLTVL.

There are a few counts of this clonotype. The CDR3 DNA follows: TGTGCCAGCAGTTTAGCGGAGGGACTCCTGAACACTGAAGCTTTCTTT. The encoded protein is CASSLAEGLLNTEAFF. The chain joins TRBV12-3 or TRBV12-4 to TRBJ1-1, with D tentatively TRBD1 (5 bases). Trimming left V 0 bases short and J 0 bases short, with 11 bases between. The CDR3 runs 16 residues.

This clonotype has a handful of counts. This chain connects TRBV5-1 to TRBJ2-4, with 12 bases matching TRBD1. J was trimmed by 3 bases and V by 2 bases; bases with no gene match: 6. Per the germline V gene, CDR1 is SGHRS and CDR2 is YFSETQ. This CDR3 has 17 residues. The CDR3 region is CASSFPGQGAGKNIQYF. The CDR3 DNA is TGCGCCAGCAGCTTTCCGGGACAGGGGGCCGGCAAAAACATTCAGTACTTC.

This clonotype appeared a few times. The chain couples TRBV6-6 to TRBJ2-7; D gene unclear. The CDR3 runs 13 residues. In germline, CDR1 is MNHNY, CDR2 SVGAGI (reference sequence). Trimming pared 0 bases from V and 2 bases from J, leaving 5 bases between. CDR3 protein: CASSYSRTYEQYF. The CDR3 DNA sequence: TGTGCCAGCAGTTACTCTAGAACCTACGAGCAGTACTTC.

There are a few counts of this clonotype. The rearrangement joins TRBV6-1 to TRBJ2-1; D perhaps matches TRBD1 (6 bases). V was pared by 7 bases and J by 4 bases, with 11 bases between. The CDR3 loop spans 13 amino acids. Germline V gene lookup returns CDR1 MNHNS and CDR2 SASEGT. The CDR3 is CASIGQIYNEQFF. The CDR3 DNA reads as TGTGCCAGCATAGGACAGATTTACAATGAGCAGTTCTTC.

There are many counts of this clonotype. J is TRBJ2-5 and V is TRBV9; 10 bases fit TRBD2. Germline CDR1 reads SGDLS; CDR2 reads YYNGEE. The CDR3 has 17 amino acids. J lost 4 bases, V lost 0 bases, and 9 bases had no gene match. CDR3 DNA: TGTGCCAGCAGCGTAGGGTTCCAGCGGGAGGGTTTAGAGACCCAGTACTTC. Its protein is CASSVGFQREGLETQYF.

This clonotype was observed many times. The rearrangement links TRBV28 to TRBJ2-7; 7 positions agree with TRBD1. The CDR3 consists of 14 residues. The V segment lost 3 bases and the J segment 6 bases; nucleotides outside the gene matches: 8. The germline gives CDR1 MDHEN, CDR2 SYDVKM. CDR3 sequence: CASSFEGAGVEQYF. In DNA form, the CDR3 reads TGTGCCAGCAGTTTCGAGGGGGCTGGCGTCGAGCAGTACTTC.

Only a few counts were recorded for this clonotype. The J gene is TRBJ2-3, the V gene TRBV19; 11 nucleotides align to TRBD1. V lost 7 bases to trimming and J lost 5 bases; unmatched junction nucleotides: 11. This CDR3 region has 16 residues. Germline V lookup: CDR1 LNHDA, CDR2 SQIVND (reference sequence). DNA of the CDR3: TGTGCCAGTACTACCCCGGGGACAGGGGGTGGAGATACGCAGTATTTT. Residues: CASTTPGTGGGDTQYF.

The V gene is TRBV15, the J gene TRBJ2-1; 8 nucleotides agree with TRBD1. Looked up from germline, CDR1 is LNHNV and CDR2 is YYDKDF (reference sequence). The CDR3 sequence is 12 residues long. V trimming: 0 bases; J trimming: 16 bases; junction bases outside the gene matches: 5. CDR3 protein: CATSREGRGLFF. CDR3 nucleotides: TGTGCCACCAGCAGAGAGGGCAGGGGGCTCTTCTTC. Full variable domain (remainder filled in from reference TRBV15 and TRBJ2-1): DAMVIQNPRYQVTQFGKPVTLSCSQTLNHNVMYWYQQKSSQAPKLLFHYYDKDFNNEADTPDNFQSRRPNTSFCFLDIRSPGLGDTAMYLCATSREGRGLFFGPGTRLTVL.

In this sample, this clonotype turned up many times. The V gene is TRBV20-1, the J gene TRBJ1-2, with TRBD1 matching over 9 bases. The CDR3 has 13 residues. Trimming cost V 5 bases and J 8 bases; bases outside gene matches: 9. CDR1 and CDR2 from the germline V gene are DFQATT and SNEGSKA (reference sequence). The CDR3 here is CSAGPGTGLGYTF. The CDR3 DNA sequence: TGCAGTGCTGGTCCCGGGACAGGGCTCGGCTACACCTTC.

V gene TRBV5-1 combines with J gene TRBJ2-1; 7 bases fit TRBD2. V lost 1 base, J lost 4 bases, and 5 bases stayed unmatched. Germline-derived CDR1 and CDR2 are SGHRS and YFSETQ. The CDR3 runs 15 residues. The CDR3, as DNA: TGCGCCAGCAGCTTGATCAGCGGGGCATACAATGAGCAGTTCTTC. This sequence encodes CASSLISGAYNEQFF.

The V gene is TRBV28, the J gene TRBJ2-5, with TRBD2 matching over 8 bases. Trimming took 3 bases from V and 4 from J; bases not matched to a gene: 7. The CDR3 is 15 residues long. Germline assignment: CDR1 MDHEN and CDR2 SYDVKM. This chain's CDR3 is CASSFFGGGGETQYF. DNA of the CDR3: TGTGCCAGCAGTTTCTTCGGGGGGGGAGGAGAGACCCAGTACTTC.